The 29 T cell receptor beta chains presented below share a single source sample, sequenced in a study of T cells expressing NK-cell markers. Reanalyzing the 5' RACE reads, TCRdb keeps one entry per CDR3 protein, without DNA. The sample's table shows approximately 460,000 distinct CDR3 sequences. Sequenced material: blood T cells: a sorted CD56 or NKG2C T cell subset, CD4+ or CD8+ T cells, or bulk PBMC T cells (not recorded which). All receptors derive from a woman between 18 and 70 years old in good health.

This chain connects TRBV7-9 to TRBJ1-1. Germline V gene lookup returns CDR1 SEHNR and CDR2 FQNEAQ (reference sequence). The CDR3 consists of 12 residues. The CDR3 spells CASSLVLAEAFF. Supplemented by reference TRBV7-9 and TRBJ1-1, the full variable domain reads DTGVSQNPRHKITKRGQNVTFRCDPISEHNRLYWYRQTLGQGPEFLTYFQNEAQLEKSRLLSDRFSAERPKGSFSTLEIQRTEQGDSAMYLCASSLVLAEAFFGQGTRLTVV.

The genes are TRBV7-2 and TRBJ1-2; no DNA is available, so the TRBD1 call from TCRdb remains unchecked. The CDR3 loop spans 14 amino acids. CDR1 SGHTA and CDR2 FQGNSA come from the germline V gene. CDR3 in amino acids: CASSPRQGEHGYTF.

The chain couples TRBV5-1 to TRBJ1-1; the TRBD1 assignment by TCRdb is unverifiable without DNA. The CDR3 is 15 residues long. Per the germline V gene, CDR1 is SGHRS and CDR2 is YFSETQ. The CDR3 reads CASSLASGANTEAFF. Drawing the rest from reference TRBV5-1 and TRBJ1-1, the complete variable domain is KAGVTQTPRYLIKTRGQQVTLSCSPISGHRSVSWYQQTPGQGLQFLFEYFSETQRNKGNFPGRFSGRQFSNSRSEMNVSTLELGDSALYLCASSLASGANTEAFFGQGTRLTVV.

The CDR3 reads CASSPRRFNTEASF. The chain couples TRBV9 to TRBJ1-1; with no DNA, the TCRdb D assignment of TRBD1 cannot be verified. The CDR3 sequence is 14 residues long. The germline V gene encodes CDR1 SGDLS and CDR2 YYNGEE.

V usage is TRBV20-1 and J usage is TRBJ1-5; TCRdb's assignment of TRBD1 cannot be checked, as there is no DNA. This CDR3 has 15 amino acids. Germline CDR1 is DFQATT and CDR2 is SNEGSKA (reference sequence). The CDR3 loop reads CSAPDRDYSNQPQHF.

CDR3 loop: CASSWDRGGQPQHF. The V call is TRBV19, the J call TRBJ1-5; TCRdb reports TRBD1, a call that lacks DNA to check it against. The V gene's germline CDR1 is LNHDA and CDR2 SQIVND (reference sequence). The CDR3 consists of 14 residues.

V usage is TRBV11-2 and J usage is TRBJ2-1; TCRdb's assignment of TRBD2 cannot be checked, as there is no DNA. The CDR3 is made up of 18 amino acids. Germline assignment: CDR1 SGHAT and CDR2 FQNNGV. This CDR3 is CASSLVVAGPLSYNEQFF.

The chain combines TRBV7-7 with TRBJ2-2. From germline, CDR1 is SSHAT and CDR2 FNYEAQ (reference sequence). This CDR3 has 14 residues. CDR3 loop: CASSLGPDTGELFF.

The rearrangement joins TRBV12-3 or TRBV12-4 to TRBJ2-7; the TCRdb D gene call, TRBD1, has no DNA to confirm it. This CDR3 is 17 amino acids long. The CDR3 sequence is CASSSWTRDRVSYEQYF.

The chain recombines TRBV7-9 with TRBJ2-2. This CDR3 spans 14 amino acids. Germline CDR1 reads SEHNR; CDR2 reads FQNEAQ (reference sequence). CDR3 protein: CASSPFTNTGELFF.

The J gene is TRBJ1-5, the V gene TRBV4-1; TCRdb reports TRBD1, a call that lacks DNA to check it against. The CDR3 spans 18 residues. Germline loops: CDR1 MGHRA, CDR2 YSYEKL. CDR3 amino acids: CASSHTIRDRYSNQPQHF.

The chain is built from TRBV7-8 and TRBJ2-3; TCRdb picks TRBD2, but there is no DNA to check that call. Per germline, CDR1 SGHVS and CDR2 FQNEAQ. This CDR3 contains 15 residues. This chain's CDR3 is CASSFARRNTDTQYF.

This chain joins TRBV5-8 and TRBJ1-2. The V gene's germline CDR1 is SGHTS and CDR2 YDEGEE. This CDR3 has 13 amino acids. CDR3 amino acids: CASSFINFYGYTF.

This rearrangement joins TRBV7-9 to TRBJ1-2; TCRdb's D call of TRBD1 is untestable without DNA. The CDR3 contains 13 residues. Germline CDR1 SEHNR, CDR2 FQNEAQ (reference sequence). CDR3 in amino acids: CASSAQTGPGYTF.

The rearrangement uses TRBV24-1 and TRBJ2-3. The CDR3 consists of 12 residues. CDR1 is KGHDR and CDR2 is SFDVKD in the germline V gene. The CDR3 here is CATSLTGDTQYF.

The CDR3 reads CASSPAQETQYF. The chain recombines TRBV5-1 with TRBJ2-5. Germline V gene sequence: CDR1 SGHRS, CDR2 YFSETQ. CDR3 length: 12 amino acids.

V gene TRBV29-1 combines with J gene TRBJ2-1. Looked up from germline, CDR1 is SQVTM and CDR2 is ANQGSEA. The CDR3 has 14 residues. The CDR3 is CSVEAAFSYNEQFF.

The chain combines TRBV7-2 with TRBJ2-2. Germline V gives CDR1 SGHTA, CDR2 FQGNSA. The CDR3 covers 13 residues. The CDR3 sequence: CASSLETPGELFF.

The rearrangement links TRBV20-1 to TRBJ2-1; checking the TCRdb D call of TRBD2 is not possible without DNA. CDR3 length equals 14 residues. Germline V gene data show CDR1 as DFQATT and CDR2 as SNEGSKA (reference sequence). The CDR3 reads CSAFGPASYNEQFF.

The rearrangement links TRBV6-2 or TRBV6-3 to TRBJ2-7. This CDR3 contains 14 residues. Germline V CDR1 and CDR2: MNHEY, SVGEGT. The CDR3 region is CASSFGLAAYEQYF.

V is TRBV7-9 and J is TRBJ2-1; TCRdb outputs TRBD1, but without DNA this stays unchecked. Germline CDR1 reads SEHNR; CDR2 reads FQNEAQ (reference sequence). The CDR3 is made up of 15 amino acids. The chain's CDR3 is CASSFRDTPYNEQFF.

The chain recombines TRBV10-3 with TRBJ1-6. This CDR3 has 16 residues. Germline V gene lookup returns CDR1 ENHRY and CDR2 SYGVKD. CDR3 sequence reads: CAISESWGLRNSPLHF.

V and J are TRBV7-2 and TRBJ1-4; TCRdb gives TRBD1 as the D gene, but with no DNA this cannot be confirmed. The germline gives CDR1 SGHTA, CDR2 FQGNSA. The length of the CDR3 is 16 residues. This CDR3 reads CASSLVGTGANEKLFF.

The CDR3 here is CSALNGQLSTNIQYF. The chain has TRBV20-1 and TRBJ2-4. The CDR3 is 15 residues long. Germline lookup yields CDR1 DFQATT and CDR2 SNEGSKA (reference sequence).

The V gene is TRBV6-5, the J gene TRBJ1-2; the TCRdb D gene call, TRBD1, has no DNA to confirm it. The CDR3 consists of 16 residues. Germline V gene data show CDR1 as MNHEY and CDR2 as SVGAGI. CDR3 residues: CASSYGSEGGNYGYTF.

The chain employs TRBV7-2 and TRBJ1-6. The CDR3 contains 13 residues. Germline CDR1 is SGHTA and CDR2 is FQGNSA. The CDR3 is CASSSTLRVPLHF.

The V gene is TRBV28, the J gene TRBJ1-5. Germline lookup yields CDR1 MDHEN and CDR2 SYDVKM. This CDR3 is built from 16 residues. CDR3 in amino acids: CASSVRDWRRNQPQHF.

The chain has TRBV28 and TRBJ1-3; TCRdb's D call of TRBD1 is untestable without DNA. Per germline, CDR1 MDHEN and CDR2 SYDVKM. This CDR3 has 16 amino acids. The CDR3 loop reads CASSVRGGFSGNTIYF.

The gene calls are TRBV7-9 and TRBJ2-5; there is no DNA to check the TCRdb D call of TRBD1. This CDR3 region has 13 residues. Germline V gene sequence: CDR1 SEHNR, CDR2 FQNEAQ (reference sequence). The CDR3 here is CASTRGGWETQYF.